These 3 T cell receptor beta chains share one sample of origin, sequenced in a study of blood T cell repertoires in COVID-19. Sequenced by immunoSEQ multiplex PCR; TCRdb stores in-frame clones only, minus some. Found here are around 460,000 clones, approximately 90% of them singletons; the top ten hold more than 0.7%. Material: peripheral blood. The receptors come from a man in his late teens or twenties with COVID-19, enrolled during active disease.

The chain combines TRBV6-5 with TRBJ1-1; 10 bases are a match to TRBD1. CDR3 length equals 15 residues. The J segment lost 4 bases and the V segment lost 5 bases, leaving 7 bases of the junction unmatched. Germline CDR1 is MNHEY and CDR2 is SVGAGI. Here the CDR3 DNA reads TGTGCCAGCAGTAATAGACAGGGGGCGACCACTGAAGCTTTCTTT. The encoded protein is CASSNRQGATTEAFF.

V is TRBV7-2 and J is TRBJ2-2; 11 bases are a match to TRBD2. This CDR3 spans 16 amino acids. V lost 0 bases, J lost 6 bases, and 3 bases stayed unmatched. CDR1 is SGHTA, CDR2 FQGNSA, per germline. CDR3 amino acids: CASSLAGLAAPGELFF. CDR3 DNA: TGTGCCAGCAGCTTAGCGGGACTAGCGGCCCCCGGGGAGCTGTTTTTT.

This clone has more than one count but fewer than ten. This chain uses TRBV6-5 with TRBJ1-6; the D gene is possibly TRBD1 (5 bases). The germline V and J ends were trimmed by 2 bases and 7 bases, with 9 bases remaining between them. In germline, CDR1 is MNHEY, CDR2 SVGAGI. The CDR3 has 14 residues. The CDR3 is CASSYGGENSPLHF. The CDR3 DNA sequence: TGTGCCAGCAGTTACGGGGGGGAAAATTCACCCCTCCACTTT.